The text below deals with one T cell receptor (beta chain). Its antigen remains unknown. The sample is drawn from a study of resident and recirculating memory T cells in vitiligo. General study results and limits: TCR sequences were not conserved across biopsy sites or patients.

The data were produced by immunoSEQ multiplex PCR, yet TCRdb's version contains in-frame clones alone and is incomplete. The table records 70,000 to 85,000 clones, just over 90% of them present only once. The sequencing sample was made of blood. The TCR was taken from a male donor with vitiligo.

This CDR3 reads CASSLDAAGLPNEKLFF. The CDR3, as DNA: TGTGCCAGCAGCTTAGATGCTGCGGGGCTACCTAATGAAAAACTGTTTTTT. This sequence joins TRBV11-2 and TRBJ1-4; TRBD1 is a possible D gene (5 bases). Trimming took off 0 bases at V and 3 bases at J, with 14 bases between the two ends. The CDR3 has 17 residues. Looked up from germline, CDR1 is SGHAT and CDR2 is FQNNGV. Full variable domain (missing parts from reference TRBV11-2 and TRBJ1-4): EAGVAQSPRYKIIEKRQSVAFWCNPISGHATLYWYQQILGQGPKLLIQFQNNGVVDDSQLPKDRFSAERLKGVDSTLKIQPAKLEDSAVYLCASSLDAAGLPNEKLFFGSGTQLSVL.